This T cell receptor (beta chain) was profiled in a study of blood T cell repertoires in COVID-19. Study-wide background: Researchers got acute and convalescent COVID-19 samples from the United States, Italy and Spain.

CDR1 SGHTA and CDR2 FQGNSA come from the germline V gene. After removal of 1 base from V and 2 bases from J, the junction contained 5 bases not matched to a gene. This CDR3 is 16 amino acids long. The repertoire was sequenced with immunoSEQ multiplex PCR; TCRdb's copy has only in-frame clones and lacks some. The sample shows about 330,000 clones, approximately 90% of them seen only once. Participants' own reports of clinical history determined their cohort assignment. Donors of Cohort 3 who recovered were those that had two negative PCRs, clearance, or symptom resolution. The sequenced sample consisted of PBMCs or T cells enriched from blood (not recorded which). This clonotype was sampled from a woman in her 30s who had recovered from COVID-19. The chain is built from TRBV7-2 and TRBJ2-3; the match to TRBD2 covers 8 bases. CDR3 coding DNA: TGTGCCAGCAGCTTAGAGGGGACTAGTCTCACAGATACGCAGTATTTT. It codes for CASSLEGTSLTDTQYF.